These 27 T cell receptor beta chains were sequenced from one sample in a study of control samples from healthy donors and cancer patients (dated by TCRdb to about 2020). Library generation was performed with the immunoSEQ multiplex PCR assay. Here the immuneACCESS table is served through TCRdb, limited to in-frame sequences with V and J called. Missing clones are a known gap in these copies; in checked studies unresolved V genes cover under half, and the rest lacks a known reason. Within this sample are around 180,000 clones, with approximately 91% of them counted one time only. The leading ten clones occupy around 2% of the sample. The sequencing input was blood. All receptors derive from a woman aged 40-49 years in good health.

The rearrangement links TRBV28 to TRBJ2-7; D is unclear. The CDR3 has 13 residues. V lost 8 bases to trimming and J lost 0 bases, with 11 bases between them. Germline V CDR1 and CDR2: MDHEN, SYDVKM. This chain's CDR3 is CASSRLSSYEQYF. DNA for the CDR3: TGTGCCAGCTCGCGTCTCTCCTCCTACGAGCAGTACTTC.

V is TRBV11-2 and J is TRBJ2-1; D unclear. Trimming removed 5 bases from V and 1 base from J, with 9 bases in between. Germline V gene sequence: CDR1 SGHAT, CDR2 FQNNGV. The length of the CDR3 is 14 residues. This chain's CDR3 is CASSLASSYNEQFF. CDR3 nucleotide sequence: TGTGCCAGCAGCCTCGCCAGTTCCTACAATGAGCAGTTCTTC.

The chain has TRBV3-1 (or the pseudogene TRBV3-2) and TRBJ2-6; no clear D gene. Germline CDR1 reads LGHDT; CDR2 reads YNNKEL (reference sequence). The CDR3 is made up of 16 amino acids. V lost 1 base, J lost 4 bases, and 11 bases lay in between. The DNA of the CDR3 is TGTGCCAGCAGCCAAGCGGGCCACGGAGGGGCCAACGTCCTGACTTTC. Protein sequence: CASSQAGHGGANVLTF.

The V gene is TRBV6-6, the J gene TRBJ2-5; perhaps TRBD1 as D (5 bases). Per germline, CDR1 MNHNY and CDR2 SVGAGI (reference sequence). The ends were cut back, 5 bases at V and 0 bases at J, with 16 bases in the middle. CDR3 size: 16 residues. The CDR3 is CASSQRRVRDQETQYF. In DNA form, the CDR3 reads TGTGCCAGCAGTCAGAGACGGGTCAGGGACCAAGAGACCCAGTACTTC.

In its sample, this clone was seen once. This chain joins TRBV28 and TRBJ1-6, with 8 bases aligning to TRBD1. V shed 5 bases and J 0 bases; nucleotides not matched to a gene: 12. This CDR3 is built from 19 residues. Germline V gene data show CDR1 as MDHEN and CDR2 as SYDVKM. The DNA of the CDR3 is TGTGCCAGCAGTACCCCCCCGGGACAGGATAGCTCCTATAATTCACCCCTCCACTTT. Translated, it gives CASSTPPGQDSSYNSPLHF. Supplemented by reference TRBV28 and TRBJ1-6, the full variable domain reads DVKVTQSSRYLVKRTGEKVFLECVQDMDHENMFWYRQDPGLGLRLIYFSYDVKMKEKGDIPEGYSVSREKKERFSLILESASTNQTSMYLCASSTPPGQDSSYNSPLHFGNGTRLTVT.

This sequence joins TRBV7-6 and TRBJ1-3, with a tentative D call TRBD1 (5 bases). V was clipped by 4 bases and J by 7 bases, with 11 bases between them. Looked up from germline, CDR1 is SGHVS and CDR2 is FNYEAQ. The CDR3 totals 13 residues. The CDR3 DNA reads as TGTGCCAGCAGCTCGGACACGGGGAACACCATATATTTT. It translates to CASSSDTGNTIYF.

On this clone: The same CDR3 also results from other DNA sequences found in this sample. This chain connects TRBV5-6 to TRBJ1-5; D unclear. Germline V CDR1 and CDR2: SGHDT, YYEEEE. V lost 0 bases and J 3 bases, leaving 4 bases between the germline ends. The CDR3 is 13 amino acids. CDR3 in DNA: TGTGCCAGCAGCTTGGGTACCAATCAGCCCCAGCATTTT. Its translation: CASSLGTNQPQHF.

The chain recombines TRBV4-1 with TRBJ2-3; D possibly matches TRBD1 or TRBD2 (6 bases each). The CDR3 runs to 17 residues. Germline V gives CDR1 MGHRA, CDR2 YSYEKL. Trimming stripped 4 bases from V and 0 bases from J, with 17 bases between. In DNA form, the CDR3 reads TGCGCCAGCAGCCCCCCTGCGGGACAACCAAGCACAGATACGCAGTATTTT. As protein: CASSPPAGQPSTDTQYF.

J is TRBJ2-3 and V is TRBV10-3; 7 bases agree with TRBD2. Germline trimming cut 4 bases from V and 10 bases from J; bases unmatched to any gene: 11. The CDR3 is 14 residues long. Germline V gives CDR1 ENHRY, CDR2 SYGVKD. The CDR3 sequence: CAISALGLVVAQYF. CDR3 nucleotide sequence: TGTGCCATCAGTGCCCTAGGACTAGTCGTCGCGCAGTATTTT.

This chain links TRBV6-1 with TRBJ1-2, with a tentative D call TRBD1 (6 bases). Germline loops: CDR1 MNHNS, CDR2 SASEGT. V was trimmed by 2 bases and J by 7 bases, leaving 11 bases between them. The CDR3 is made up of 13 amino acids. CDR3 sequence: CASSEQGMAGYTF. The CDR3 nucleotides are TGTGCCAGCAGTGAACAGGGGATGGCTGGCTACACCTTC.

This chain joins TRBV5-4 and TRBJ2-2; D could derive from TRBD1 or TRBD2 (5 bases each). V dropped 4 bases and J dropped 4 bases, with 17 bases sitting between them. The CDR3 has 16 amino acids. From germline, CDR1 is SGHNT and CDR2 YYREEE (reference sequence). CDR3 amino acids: CASSVVSGRGTGELFF. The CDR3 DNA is TGTGCCAGCAGCGTGGTATCGGGGCGCGGCACCGGGGAGCTGTTTTTT.

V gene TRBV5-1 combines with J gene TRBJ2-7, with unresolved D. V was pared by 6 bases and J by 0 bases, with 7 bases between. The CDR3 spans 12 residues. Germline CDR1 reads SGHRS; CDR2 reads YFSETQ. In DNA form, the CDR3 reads TGCGCCAGCACCCAGAACTCCTACGAGCAGTACTTC. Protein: CASTQNSYEQYF.

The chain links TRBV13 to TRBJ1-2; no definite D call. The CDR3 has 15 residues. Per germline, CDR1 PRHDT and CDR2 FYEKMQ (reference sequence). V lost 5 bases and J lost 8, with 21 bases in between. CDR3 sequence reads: CASSSQGLAGEGYTF. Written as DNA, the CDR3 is TGTGCCAGCAGCAGCCAAGGGTTGGCCGGCGAGGGCTACACCTTC.

As DNA, the CDR3 is TGTGCCATCAGTGATAGACTAGCGGGGGACCAAGAGACCCAGTACTTC. Translating it yields CAISDRLAGDQETQYF. This chain joins TRBV10-3 and TRBJ2-5; TRBD2 agrees at 12 bases. The CDR3 runs 16 residues. After removal of 3 bases from V and 0 bases from J, the junction contained 2 bases not matched to a gene. Germline V gives CDR1 ENHRY, CDR2 SYGVKD.

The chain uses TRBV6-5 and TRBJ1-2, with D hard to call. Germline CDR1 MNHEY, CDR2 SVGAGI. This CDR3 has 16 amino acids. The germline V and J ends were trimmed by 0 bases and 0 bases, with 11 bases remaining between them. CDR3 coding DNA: TGTGCCAGCAGTTACTCGGTCGGGGTGTCTAACTATGGCTACACCTTC. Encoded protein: CASSYSVGVSNYGYTF.

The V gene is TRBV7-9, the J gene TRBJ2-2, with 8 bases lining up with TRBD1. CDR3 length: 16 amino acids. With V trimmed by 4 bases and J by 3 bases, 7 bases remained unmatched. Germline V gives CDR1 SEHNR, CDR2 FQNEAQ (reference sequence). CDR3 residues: CASSSAQGVDTGELFF. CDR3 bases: TGTGCCAGCAGCTCCGCACAGGGGGTGGACACCGGGGAGCTGTTTTTT.

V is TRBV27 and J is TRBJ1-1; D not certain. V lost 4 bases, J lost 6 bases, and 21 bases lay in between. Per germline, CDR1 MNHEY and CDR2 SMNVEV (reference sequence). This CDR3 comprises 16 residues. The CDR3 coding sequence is TGTGCCAGCAGTTGGGGATCGGACGTCTTAACTTCTGAAGCTTTCTTT. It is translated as CASSWGSDVLTSEAFF.

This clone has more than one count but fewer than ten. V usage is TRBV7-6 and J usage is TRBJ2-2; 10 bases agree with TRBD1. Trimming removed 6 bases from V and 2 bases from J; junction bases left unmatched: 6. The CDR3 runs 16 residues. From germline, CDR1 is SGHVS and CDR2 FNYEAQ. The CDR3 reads CASRDWTGGNTGELFF. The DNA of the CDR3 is TGTGCCAGCAGGGACTGGACAGGGGGAAACACCGGGGAGCTGTTTTTT.

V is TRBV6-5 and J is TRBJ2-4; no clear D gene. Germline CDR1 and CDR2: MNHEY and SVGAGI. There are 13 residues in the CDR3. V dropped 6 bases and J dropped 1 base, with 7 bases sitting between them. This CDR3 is CASRTGAKNIQYF. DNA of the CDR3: TGTGCCAGCAGGACTGGGGCCAAAAACATTCAGTACTTC.

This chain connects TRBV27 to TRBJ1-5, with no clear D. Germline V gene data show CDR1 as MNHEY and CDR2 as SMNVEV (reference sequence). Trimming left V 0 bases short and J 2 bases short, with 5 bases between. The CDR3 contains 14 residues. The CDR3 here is CASSLSGGNQPQHF. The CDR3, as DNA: TGTGCCAGCAGTTTATCTGGTGGCAATCAGCCCCAGCATTTT.

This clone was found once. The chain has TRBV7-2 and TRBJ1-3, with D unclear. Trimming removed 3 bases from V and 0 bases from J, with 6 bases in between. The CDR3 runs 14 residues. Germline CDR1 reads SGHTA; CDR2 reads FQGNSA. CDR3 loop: CASSLKSSGNTIYF. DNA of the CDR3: TGTGCCAGCAGCTTGAAGAGCTCTGGAAACACCATATATTTT.

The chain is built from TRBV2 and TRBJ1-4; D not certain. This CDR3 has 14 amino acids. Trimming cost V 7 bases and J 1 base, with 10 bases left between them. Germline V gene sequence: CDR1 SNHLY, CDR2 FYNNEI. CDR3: CASTVEGTNEKLFF. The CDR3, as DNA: TGTGCCAGCACCGTTGAGGGAACTAATGAAAAACTGTTTTTT.

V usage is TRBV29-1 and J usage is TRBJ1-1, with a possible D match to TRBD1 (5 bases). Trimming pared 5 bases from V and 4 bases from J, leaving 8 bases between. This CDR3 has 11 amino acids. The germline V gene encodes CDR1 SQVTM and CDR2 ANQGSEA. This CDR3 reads CSVHDSTEAFF. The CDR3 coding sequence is TGCAGCGTTCACGACAGCACTGAAGCTTTCTTT.

CDR3 nucleotide sequence: TGCGCCAGCAGCTGGGACAGGGGTGAGTATCGCACTGAAGCTTTCTTT. Amino acids: CASSWDRGEYRTEAFF. The chain links TRBV5-1 to TRBJ1-1, with 10 positions matching TRBD1. Germline CDR1 is SGHRS and CDR2 is YFSETQ. After removal of 3 bases from V and 4 bases from J, the junction contained 9 bases not matched to a gene. CDR3 length equals 16 residues.

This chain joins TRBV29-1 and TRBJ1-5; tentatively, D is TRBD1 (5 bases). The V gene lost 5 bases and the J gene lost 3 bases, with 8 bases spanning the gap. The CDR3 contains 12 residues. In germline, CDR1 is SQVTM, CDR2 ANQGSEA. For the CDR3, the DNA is TGCAGCGTTCGACAGTCCAATCAGCCCCAGCATTTT. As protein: CSVRQSNQPQHF.

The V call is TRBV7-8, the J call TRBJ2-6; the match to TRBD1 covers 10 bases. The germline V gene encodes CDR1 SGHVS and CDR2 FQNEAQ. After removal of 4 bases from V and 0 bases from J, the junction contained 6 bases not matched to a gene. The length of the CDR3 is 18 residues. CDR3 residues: CASSWRDRGSSGANVLTF. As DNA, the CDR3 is TGTGCCAGCAGCTGGAGGGACAGGGGAAGCTCTGGGGCCAACGTCCTGACTTTC.

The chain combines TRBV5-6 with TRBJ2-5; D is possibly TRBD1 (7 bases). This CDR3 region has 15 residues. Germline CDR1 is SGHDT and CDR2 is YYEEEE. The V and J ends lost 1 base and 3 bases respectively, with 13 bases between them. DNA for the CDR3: TGTGCCAGCAGCTTGACGGCAGGGGGGAAAGAGACCCAGTACTTC. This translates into CASSLTAGGKETQYF.